These 20 T cell receptor beta chains were sequenced from one sample in a study of human T cells and chemical hapten exposure. MiXCR, applied by TCRdb to the RACE reads, yields one record per CDR3 protein. This sample has roughly 200,000 distinct CDR3 sequences, with about 25% found just once. Time point noted: patch test 3, about 24 weeks after DPC sensitization. The treatment was: therapeutic diphenylcyclopropenone sensitization with weekly scalp DPC. The input for sequencing was whole blood, taken in connection with sensitization to the hapten diphenylcyclopropenone (DPC). The receptor source for this set is a woman aged 40 to 49 with alopecia areata. Some clones in this sample may be carry-over from other donors' samples.

The rearrangement links TRBV6-5 to TRBJ2-3; D assignment may be TRBD1 or TRBD2 (5 bases each). V was trimmed by 6 bases and J by 8 bases, leaving 15 bases between them. CDR1 MNHEY and CDR2 SVGAGI come from the germline V gene. This CDR3 spans 13 amino acids. The CDR3 nucleotides read TGTGCCAGCAGACCCCCGAGGGGTGGTACGCAGTATTTT. Its protein is CASRPPRGGTQYF.

This clonotype was observed a handful of times. V is TRBV4-1 and J is TRBJ1-4, with D tentatively TRBD1 (5 bases). The CDR3 covers 17 residues. V was shortened by 1 base and J by 7 bases, with 19 bases between the two germline ends. The germline gives CDR1 MGHRA, CDR2 YSYEKL. Written as DNA, the CDR3 is TGCGCCAGCAGCCAAGTGTCTTTGGGACTAAAACGTGAAAAACTGTTTTTT. This encodes CASSQVSLGLKREKLFF.

This clonotype showed up just a few times. The rearrangement uses TRBV5-1 and TRBJ2-3; weak D call: TRBD1 (5 bases). CDR1 SGHRS and CDR2 YFSETQ come from the germline V gene. V lost 7 bases to trimming and J lost 4 bases, with 13 bases between them. CDR3 size: 13 residues. The CDR3 sequence is CASGNQGADTQYF. The CDR3 nucleotides are TGCGCCAGCGGAAATCAGGGTGCAGATACGCAGTATTTT.

There are a few counts of this clonotype. CDR3 amino acids: CSARAPPGGTNSPLHF. The CDR3 DNA reads as TGCAGTGCTAGAGCCCCACCAGGGGGCACAAATTCACCCCTCCACTTT. The chain combines TRBV20-1 with TRBJ1-6; 8 nucleotides line up with TRBD1. With V trimmed by 1 base and J by 7 bases, 9 bases remained unmatched. Germline CDR1 reads DFQATT; CDR2 reads SNEGSKA (reference sequence). The CDR3 spans 16 residues.

In its sample, this clonotype was seen many times. The chain combines TRBV28 with TRBJ2-5, with D unclear. Trimming removed 5 bases from V and 1 base from J, with 5 bases in between. The CDR3 sequence is 12 residues long. Germline V lookup: CDR1 MDHEN, CDR2 SYDVKM. The CDR3 region is CASSPPQETQYF. DNA of the CDR3: TGTGCCAGCAGTCCCCCCCAAGAGACCCAGTACTTC.

This clonotype was counted at least ten times. CDR3 amino acids: CAISEEVSSYNEQFF. CDR3 nucleotide sequence: TGTGCCATCAGTGAGGAGGTTAGCTCCTACAATGAGCAGTTCTTC. The rearrangement links TRBV10-3 to TRBJ2-1; no reliable D call. This CDR3 is 15 amino acids long. CDR1 ENHRY and CDR2 SYGVKD come from the germline V gene. V lost 2 bases to trimming and J lost 0 bases, with 8 bases between them.

There are a few counts of this clonotype. V is TRBV6-2 or TRBV6-3 and J is TRBJ1-5; D remains ambiguous. The CDR3 has 10 residues. V lost 6 bases and J 5 bases, leaving 2 bases between the germline ends. Germline-derived CDR1 and CDR2 are MNHEY and SVGEGT. The CDR3 reads CASRHQPQHF. The CDR3 DNA follows: TGTGCCAGCAGACATCAGCCCCAGCATTTT.

This clonotype was detected many times. The gene calls are TRBV20-1 and TRBJ1-2; unclear D gene. V was clipped by 4 bases and J by 1 base, with 13 bases between them. The CDR3 has 14 amino acids. CDR1 is DFQATT and CDR2 is SNEGSKA in the germline V gene (reference sequence). The CDR3 protein is CSAIRTGDNYGYTF. DNA for the CDR3: TGCAGTGCTATTAGGACGGGAGATAACTATGGCTACACCTTC.

The chain joins TRBV20-1 to TRBJ1-1, with D perhaps matching TRBD1 (6 bases). Germline-derived CDR1 and CDR2 are DFQATT and SNEGSKA (reference sequence). The V gene lost 5 bases and the J gene lost 11 bases, with 15 bases spanning the gap. This CDR3 region has 11 residues. The CDR3 loop reads CSAPGQKGAFF. The CDR3 coding sequence is TGCAGTGCTCCTGGACAGAAGGGTGCTTTCTTT.

This sequence joins TRBV9 and TRBJ2-5; no definite D call. The CDR3 consists of 16 residues. Germline V gene data show CDR1 as SGDLS and CDR2 as YYNGEE. V was shortened by 0 bases and J by 2 bases, with 14 bases between the two germline ends. DNA for the CDR3: TGTGCCAGCAGCGTAGGGGTGGCTGACCTACAAGAGACCCAGTACTTC. Encoded protein: CASSVGVADLQETQYF.

Only one count was recorded for this clonotype. The rearrangement joins TRBV12-3 or TRBV12-4 to TRBJ1-1, with D perhaps matching TRBD1 (6 bases). Trimming left V 5 bases short and J 3 bases short, with 10 bases between. The CDR3 runs to 13 residues. CDR3 region: CASSVRQDTEAFF. The CDR3 region has the DNA TGTGCCAGCAGTGTTCGACAGGACACTGAAGCTTTCTTT.

This clonotype has a single count. The rearrangement uses TRBV7-6 and TRBJ2-3, with D tentatively TRBD2 (5 bases). The V end lost 5 bases, the J end lost 3 bases, and 15 bases lay between the germline ends. CDR3 length: 15 amino acids. Germline CDR1 is SGHVS and CDR2 is FNYEAQ. The CDR3 nucleotides are TGTGCCAGCAGCCCCCTGCCGGGATGGACAGATACGCAGTATTTT. Protein: CASSPLPGWTDTQYF. The whole variable domain, filled in from reference TRBV7-6 and TRBJ2-3, reads GAGVSQSPRYKVTKRGQDVALRCDPISGHVSLYWYRQALGQGPEFLTYFNYEAQQDKSGLPNDRFSAERPEGSISTLTIQRTEQRDSAMYRCASSPLPGWTDTQYFGPGTRLTVL.

This clonotype was detected many times. V usage is TRBV6-5 and J usage is TRBJ2-7; no definite D call. The CDR3 length is 12 residues. The germline CDR1 and CDR2 sequences are MNHEY and SVGAGI. The V end lost 10 bases, the J end lost 6 bases, and 16 bases lay between the germline ends. This CDR3 is CATRRSFGEQYF. CDR3 in DNA: TGTGCCACCCGGCGAAGTTTCGGCGAGCAGTACTTC.

A few counts support this clonotype. V gene TRBV6-5 combines with J gene TRBJ1-5; D unresolved. The germline CDR1 and CDR2 sequences are MNHEY and SVGAGI. The V end lost 5 bases, the J end lost 9 bases, and 14 bases lay between the germline ends. CDR3 length: 13 amino acids. This chain's CDR3 is CASSEGLEWPQHF. In DNA form, the CDR3 reads TGTGCCAGCAGTGAAGGGTTAGAGTGGCCCCAGCATTTT.

The rearrangement uses TRBV7-3 and TRBJ2-1; possibly TRBD2 for D (5 bases). The CDR3 totals 12 residues. The germline V gene encodes CDR1 SGHTA and CDR2 FQGTGA. Trimming stripped 7 bases from V and 7 bases from J, with 11 bases between. The CDR3: CASTEGPNEQFF. The CDR3 DNA sequence: TGTGCCAGCACCGAGGGTCCGAATGAGCAGTTCTTC.

CDR3 sequence (DNA): TGTGCCAGCAGCCGGACCTCTAGCTCTGGGGCCAACGTCCTGACTTTC. Translating gives CASSRTSSSGANVLTF. V is TRBV3-1 and J is TRBJ2-6; D gene uncertain. Trimming cost V 4 bases and J 0 bases, with 10 bases left between them. This CDR3 has 16 residues. Germline V gene sequence: CDR1 LGHDT, CDR2 YNNKEL (reference sequence).

The chain uses TRBV27 and TRBJ2-1; 11 bases are shared with TRBD2. The CDR3 covers 16 residues. CDR1 and CDR2 (germline): MNHEY, SMNVEV (reference sequence). V lost 6 bases, J lost 1 base, and 5 bases stayed unmatched. CDR3 nucleotide sequence: TGTGCCAGCAGGTTGACTAGCGGGAATTCCTACAATGAGCAGTTCTTC. The encoded protein is CASRLTSGNSYNEQFF.

In its sample, this clonotype was seen a few times. The V and J genes are TRBV6-6 and TRBJ2-7; 10 bases are a match to TRBD2. V gave up 6 bases and J gave up 3 bases; unmatched junction bases: 8. The CDR3 covers 15 residues. Germline V gives CDR1 MNHNY, CDR2 SVGAGI (reference sequence). This CDR3 is CASSNVWTSGYEQYF. The CDR3 region has the DNA TGTGCCAGCAGCAACGTTTGGACTAGCGGCTACGAGCAGTACTTC.

The chain is built from TRBV6-2 or TRBV6-3 and TRBJ2-6, with 9 bases matching TRBD1. Germline values: CDR1 MNHEY, CDR2 SVGEGT. J gave up 0 bases and V 0 bases, and 15 bases lay outside the gene matches. The CDR3 is made up of 22 amino acids. This CDR3 is CASSYSIGTGLPGSSGANVLTF. CDR3 DNA: TGTGCCAGCAGTTACTCTATCGGGACAGGGCTCCCAGGGAGCTCTGGGGCCAACGTCCTGACTTTC.

The chain links TRBV6-5 to TRBJ1-4; 7 positions agree with TRBD1. The CDR3 extends over 15 amino acids. Looked up from germline, CDR1 is MNHEY and CDR2 is SVGAGI. After removal of 2 bases from V and 4 bases from J, the junction contained 4 bases not matched to a gene. The chain's CDR3 is CASSYVTGINEKLFF. The CDR3, as DNA: TGTGCCAGCAGTTACGTGACAGGGATTAATGAAAAACTGTTTTTT.